The 21 T cell receptor beta chains in this list originate from one sample, sequenced in a study of PD-1 blockade in classical Hodgkin lymphoma. Described time point: cycle 4 day 1 (C4D1), after five to seven weeks of nivolumab. Relapses following autologous stem cell transplantation were seen in all patients, with brentuximab vedotin exposure varying. Thawed PBMCs were subjected to magnetic negative selection, which yielded isolated CD8+ T cells. Measured with immunoSEQ multiplex PCR; TCRdb has only the in-frame clones, and not every one. The sample has roughly 9,900 clones; over 65% are singletons. Sequenced here: CD8+ T cells from blood, sampled before the fourth cycle of nivolumab. These receptors were collected from a human donor with classical Hodgkin lymphoma.

The DNA of the CDR3 is TGTGCCAGCAGCGTCCAACATGGGGTCGGGGAAAAACTGTTTTTT. It yields the protein CASSVQHGVGEKLFF. The J gene is TRBJ1-4, the V gene TRBV9; D not certain. Germline V gene sequence: CDR1 SGDLS, CDR2 YYNGEE. CDR3 length: 15 residues. V lost 2 bases and J 8 bases, leaving 16 bases between the germline ends.

This clone was picked up one time. The V and J genes are TRBV6-5 and TRBJ1-2; perhaps TRBD1 as D (5 bases). Germline V gives CDR1 MNHEY, CDR2 SVGAGI. CDR3 length equals 14 residues. Trimming took off 3 bases at V and 8 bases at J, with 16 bases between the two ends. CDR3 in amino acids: CASSYVNQGIGYTF. CDR3 nucleotides: TGTGCCAGCAGTTATGTCAACCAGGGTATAGGCTACACCTTC.

V and J are TRBV5-1 and TRBJ2-7, with D maybe TRBD1 (5 bases). Trimming took off 2 bases at V and 3 bases at J, with 9 bases between the two ends. The CDR3 totals 13 residues. CDR1 is SGHRS and CDR2 is YFSETQ in the germline V gene. The CDR3 DNA reads as TGCGCCAGCAGCTTTGACAGCCGCTACGAGCAGTACTTC. This sequence encodes CASSFDSRYEQYF.

The chain is built from TRBV7-7 and TRBJ2-7, with unresolved D. The V and J ends lost 0 bases and 3 bases respectively, with 6 bases between them. Germline CDR1 reads SSHAT; CDR2 reads FNYEAQ (reference sequence). This CDR3 spans 13 amino acids. The CDR3 bases are TGTGCCAGCAGCTTAGCGGTAAACTACGAGCAGTACTTC. It translates to CASSLAVNYEQYF.

The chain recombines TRBV28 with TRBJ1-6; a possible D gene is TRBD1 (5 bases). V lost 6 bases and J 9 bases, leaving 18 bases between the germline ends. Germline-derived CDR1 and CDR2 are MDHEN and SYDVKM. The CDR3 is made up of 15 amino acids. The CDR3 reads CASRPDLDRASPLHF. Written as DNA, the CDR3 is TGTGCCAGCAGGCCCGACCTCGACAGAGCTTCACCCCTCCACTTT.

This chain connects TRBV4-1 to TRBJ1-2; no clear D gene. CDR1 is MGHRA, CDR2 YSYEKL, per germline. The CDR3 totals 13 residues. Trimming stripped 0 bases from V and 8 bases from J, with 10 bases between. The CDR3 loop is CASSQEGSGGYTF. The CDR3, as DNA: TGCGCCAGCAGCCAAGAGGGATCGGGAGGCTACACCTTC.

The V gene is TRBV5-8, the J gene TRBJ2-1; 8 positions agree with TRBD2. V dropped 0 bases and J dropped 9; count of bases not matched to a gene: 14. This CDR3 spans 17 amino acids. Germline CDR1 reads SGHTS; CDR2 reads YDEGEE. Here the CDR3 reads CASSLVSGTSGSGEQFF. CDR3 DNA: TGTGCCAGCAGCTTGGTTAGTGGGACTAGTGGTAGTGGTGAGCAGTTCTTC. The full variable domain, its missing parts supplied by reference TRBV5-8 and TRBJ2-1, is EAGVTQSPTHLIKTRGQQATLRCSPISGHTSVYWYQQALGLGLQFLLWYDEGEERNRGNFPPRFSGRQFPNYSSELNVNALELEDSALYLCASSLVSGTSGSGEQFFGPGTRLTVL.

V gene TRBV7-2 combines with J gene TRBJ2-7; 12 nucleotides agree with TRBD1. Unmatched junction bases numbered 5, after V lost 2 bases and J lost 3 bases. The CDR3 spans 16 residues. Germline CDR1 SGHTA, CDR2 FQGNSA. CDR3 sequence reads: CASSLTGTGGFYEQYF. The DNA of the CDR3 is TGTGCCAGCAGCTTAACCGGGACAGGGGGCTTCTACGAGCAGTACTTC. The full variable domain, its missing parts supplied by reference TRBV7-2 and TRBJ2-7, is GAGVSQSPSNKVTEKGKDVELRCDPISGHTALYWYRQSLGQGLEFLIYFQGNSAPDKSGLPSDRFSAERTGGSVSTLTIQRTQQEDSAVYLCASSLTGTGGFYEQYFGPGTRLTVT.

This chain connects TRBV6-5 to TRBJ2-7; no definite D call. CDR3 length: 15 amino acids. The V gene's germline CDR1 is MNHEY and CDR2 SVGAGI. Trimming shortened V by 3 bases and J by 0 bases, and 12 bases separated the two germline ends. The CDR3 DNA reads as TGTGCCAGCAGTTATTCTGACACAAACTCCTACGAGCAGTACTTC. It encodes CASSYSDTNSYEQYF.

V gene TRBV6-5 combines with J gene TRBJ1-5; TRBD1 agrees at 9 bases. The length of the CDR3 is 14 residues. Germline V lookup: CDR1 MNHEY, CDR2 SVGAGI. V lost 2 bases to trimming and J lost 9 bases; unmatched junction nucleotides: 5. The CDR3 nucleotides read TGTGCCAGCAGTTACGACGGGACAGGGCCGCCCCAGCATTTT. Translated: CASSYDGTGPPQHF.

In regard to this clone: Its ends do not fully match the called genes, so a read error is possible. The J gene is TRBJ2-7, the V gene TRBV5-4; TRBD2 matches 8 bases. CDR3 length: 18 residues. Looked up from germline, CDR1 is SGHNT and CDR2 is YYREEE (reference sequence). Here the CDR3 DNA reads TGCGCCAGCAGCCCTGTTAGGGGGAGCGGGAGTGTGCTGGACGAGCAGTACTTC. This codes for CASSPVRGSGSVLDEQYF.

This rearrangement joins TRBV9 to TRBJ1-6; D remains ambiguous. V dropped 0 bases and J dropped 7 bases, with 8 bases sitting between them. CDR1 is SGDLS and CDR2 is YYNGEE in the germline V gene. The CDR3 has 14 amino acids. The CDR3 DNA reads TGTGCCAGCAGCGTAGCCTCCGGCAATTCACCCCTCCACTTT. As protein: CASSVASGNSPLHF.

The chain uses TRBV10-3 and TRBJ2-5, with TRBD2 as a possible D gene (6 bases). The CDR3 totals 11 residues. Germline lookup yields CDR1 ENHRY and CDR2 SYGVKD. The V gene lost 6 bases and the J gene lost 13 bases, with 15 bases spanning the gap. CDR3 in DNA: TGTGCCATCAGCTTCAAGACTAGGCGGTACTTC. It codes for CAISFKTRRYF.

This clone was counted only a few times. The CDR3 protein is CASSLLAGPGDEQFF. The CDR3 DNA is TGTGCCAGCAGCTTGCTAGCGGGACCCGGGGATGAGCAGTTCTTC. J is TRBJ2-1 and V is TRBV13, with TRBD2 matching over 9 bases. The CDR3 loop spans 15 amino acids. V lost 3 bases to trimming and J lost 8 bases; unmatched junction nucleotides: 8. Germline loops: CDR1 PRHDT, CDR2 FYEKMQ (reference sequence).

As regards this clone: The identical CDR3 is also encoded by other nucleotide sequences in the sample. This chain links TRBV29-1 with TRBJ1-2; 9 nucleotides match TRBD1. The CDR3 length is 13 residues. J lost 3 bases, V lost 6 bases, and 5 bases had no gene match. CDR1 and CDR2 from the germline V gene are SQVTM and ANQGSEA. In DNA, the CDR3 is TGCAGCGTGGACAGGGGAGAGTACTATGGCTACACCTTC. This translates into CSVDRGEYYGYTF.

In its sample, this clone was seen a few times. The genes are TRBV7-9 and TRBJ1-2; maybe TRBD1 (5 bases). CDR1 is SEHNR, CDR2 FQNEAQ, per germline (reference sequence). Trimming stripped 3 bases from V and 3 bases from J, with 8 bases between. There are 13 residues in the CDR3. The CDR3 is CASSLRGYYGYTF. In DNA, the CDR3 is TGTGCCAGCAGCTTGAGGGGATACTATGGCTACACCTTC.

The chain carries TRBV9 and TRBJ1-2; no clear D gene. Trimming cost V 4 bases and J 4 bases, with 14 bases left between them. The CDR3 has 14 amino acids. Germline values: CDR1 SGDLS, CDR2 YYNGEE. CDR3 sequence reads: CASSPHRGPYGYTF. The CDR3 coding sequence is TGTGCCAGCAGCCCCCATCGAGGGCCCTATGGCTACACCTTC.

This rearrangement joins TRBV5-1 to TRBJ1-1; D unresolved. CDR1 SGHRS and CDR2 YFSETQ come from the germline V gene. This CDR3 has 13 amino acids. Trimming stripped 2 bases from V and 4 bases from J, with 9 bases between. CDR3 amino acids: CASSFGRFTEAFF. CDR3 bases: TGCGCCAGCAGCTTTGGAAGGTTCACTGAAGCTTTCTTT.

J is TRBJ1-3 and V is TRBV15; D call uncertain. This CDR3 is 15 amino acids long. With 1 base removed from V and 3 bases from J, the gap between germline ends came to 10 bases. Germline CDR1 is LNHNV and CDR2 is YYDKDF (reference sequence). CDR3 sequence reads: CATSRGADNGNTIYF. CDR3 coding DNA: TGTGCCACCAGCAGAGGGGCCGATAATGGAAACACCATATATTTT.

This clone has more than one count but fewer than ten. This chain uses TRBV6-5 with TRBJ2-7; no clear D. CDR1 and CDR2 (germline): MNHEY, SVGAGI. The CDR3 totals 15 residues. Trimming removed 0 bases from V and 2 bases from J, with 11 bases in between. CDR3 coding DNA: TGTGCCAGCAGTTACTCGATATCGGGTACCTACGAGCAGTACTTC. Translated: CASSYSISGTYEQYF.

This clone was observed a handful of times. The chain joins TRBV11-2 to TRBJ2-7, with 8 bases aligning to TRBD2. J lost 2 bases, V lost 1 base, and 7 bases had no gene match. Germline V lookup: CDR1 SGHAT, CDR2 FQNNGV. The CDR3 runs to 16 residues. DNA of the CDR3: TGTGCCAGCAGCTTAGGGGGTAGCGGGGCTACCTACGAGCAGTACTTC. This gives the protein CASSLGGSGATYEQYF.